This entry is about one T cell receptor beta chain. V trimming: 7 bases; J trimming: 2 bases; junction bases outside the gene matches: 4. This CDR3 comprises 16 residues. Germline CDR1 and CDR2: LNHDA and SQIVND (reference sequence). This sample was taken from a study of blood T cell repertoires in COVID-19. Generated by immunoSEQ multiplex PCR, the TCRdb table keeps only in-frame clones and is missing some. The sample has fewer than 8,500 clones; over 75% are singletons. This chain joins TRBV19 and TRBJ2-6; 11 bases fit TRBD2. The specimen was peripheral blood. This receptor was identified in a man older than 75 with active COVID-19. DNA of the CDR3: TGTGCCAGTATAACTAGCGGGAGTACTGGGGCCAACGTCCTGACTTTC. Amino acid sequence: CASITSGSTGANVLTF.